This T cell receptor beta chain was retrieved from a study of T cells in localized non-small cell lung cancer. General observations from the study: In adjacent lung, a median about 54 of the top 100 tumor clones were found. Uninvolved adjacent lung showed higher T cell clonality than tumor.

Produced via immunoSEQ multiplex PCR; TCRdb's table is partial and in-frame only. The sample includes 1,100 to 1,500 clones, 20% to 25% of them seen just once. This clone was found a few times. The antigen remains unidentified. The starting material was normal lung tissue next to the tumor, obtained before any cancer treatment. This receptor was taken from a female donor aged 60 or older with stage I lung adenocarcinoma.

CDR3 sequence: CASSLGFGGALEKLFF. The CDR3 DNA reads TGCGCCAGCAGCTTGGGATTCGGGGGGGCGCTTGAAAAACTGTTTTTT. The rearrangement joins TRBV5-1 to TRBJ1-4, with D perhaps matching TRBD1 (6 bases). The CDR3 spans 16 residues. V gave up 0 bases and J gave up 7 bases, with 16 bases separating them. Germline CDR1 is SGHRS and CDR2 is YFSETQ.